What follows are 30 T cell receptor beta chains derived from one specimen sequenced in a study of T cell responses to AZD1222 COVID-19 vaccine. Generated by immunoSEQ multiplex PCR, the TCRdb table keeps only in-frame clones and is missing some. The sample carries under 150,000 clones, 85% to 95% recorded once. The material sequenced was peripheral blood, taken on day 0 of AZD1222 vaccination. The receptors were gathered from an adult in good health.

This clone has a single count. The rearrangement joins TRBV5-4 to TRBJ2-7, with 7 bases aligning to TRBD1. Trimming took 4 bases from V and 2 from J; bases not matched to a gene: 6. CDR3 length: 14 residues. Germline loops: CDR1 SGHNT, CDR2 YYREEE (reference sequence). The CDR3 region has the DNA TGTGCCAGCAGCCGGACAGGCCAGACCTACGAGCAGTACTTC. Residues: CASSRTGQTYEQYF. The whole variable domain, filled in from reference TRBV5-4 and TRBJ2-7, reads ETGVTQSPTHLIKTRGQQVTLRCSSQSGHNTVSWYQQALGQGPQFIFQYYREEENGRGNFPPRFSGLQFPNYSSELNVNALELDDSALYLCASSRTGQTYEQYFGPGTRLTVT.

This clone was observed a single time. V usage is TRBV6-5 and J usage is TRBJ2-7; D not certain. The V end was cut by 8 bases, the J end by 2 bases, with 7 bases between. Germline CDR1 reads MNHEY; CDR2 reads SVGAGI. The CDR3 is 11 amino acids. CDR3 nucleotides: TGTGCCAGCGTAAATGCCTACGAGCAGTACTTC. Translating it yields CASVNAYEQYF.

This clone came up a few times. For the CDR3, the DNA is TGCAGCGTCAGGGAGGGAACGGGGGCCCAGCATTTT. Protein product: CSVREGTGAQHF. The rearrangement uses TRBV29-1 and TRBJ1-5, with a tentative D call TRBD1 (5 bases). The V end lost 6 bases, the J end lost 11 bases, and 17 bases lay between the germline ends. The CDR3 totals 12 residues. Germline CDR1 is SQVTM and CDR2 is ANQGSEA.

The chain is built from TRBV5-1 and TRBJ1-1; TRBD1 matches at 12 bases. Germline V CDR1 and CDR2: SGHRS, YFSETQ. There are 15 residues in the CDR3. J gave up 4 bases and V 3 bases, and 4 bases lay outside the gene matches. The CDR3 DNA is TGCGCCAGCAGCTGGGGACAGGGGGCGGTCACTGAAGCTTTCTTT. Protein sequence: CASSWGQGAVTEAFF. The variable domain in full, completed from reference TRBV5-1 and TRBJ1-1, reads KAGVTQTPRYLIKTRGQQVTLSCSPISGHRSVSWYQQTPGQGLQFLFEYFSETQRNKGNFPGRFSGRQFSNSRSEMNVSTLELGDSALYLCASSWGQGAVTEAFFGQGTRLTVV.

J is TRBJ2-6 and V is TRBV9; 10 nucleotides agree with TRBD2. V lost 0 bases, J lost 0 bases, and 9 bases stayed unmatched. Looked up from germline, CDR1 is SGDLS and CDR2 is YYNGEE. CDR3 length equals 20 residues. The CDR3 spells CASSVAGRLAGTSGANVLTF. The CDR3 DNA reads TGTGCCAGCAGCGTAGCCGGACGACTAGCGGGCACCTCTGGGGCCAACGTCCTGACTTTC.

The CDR3, as DNA: TGTGCCAGCAACAAGGTCGGTGTCCAGGGCGGAAAGACCCAGTACTTC. Its protein is CASNKVGVQGGKTQYF. The chain couples TRBV5-6 to TRBJ2-5; D may be TRBD1 (5 bases). There are 16 residues in the CDR3. V lost 6 bases, J lost 6 bases, and 24 bases lay in between. The germline V gene encodes CDR1 SGHDT and CDR2 YYEEEE.

On this clone itself: An end of the junction does not agree with germline; a read error may underlie this. The CDR3 DNA sequence: TGTGCCAGCAGCTTGGAGGCGATCTTGGGGGCTCCGAATTTCCCTTTT. Translated: CASSLEAILGAPNFPF. This chain connects TRBV5-5 to TRBJ1-1; D may be TRBD1 (6 bases). Germline lookup yields CDR1 SGHKS and CDR2 YYEKEE (reference sequence). There are 16 residues in the CDR3.

The rearrangement joins TRBV6-2 or TRBV6-3 to TRBJ1-5; no clear D gene. This CDR3 is 13 amino acids long. Germline V gene data show CDR1 as MNHEY and CDR2 as SVGEGT. The ends were cut back, 2 bases at V and 10 bases at J, with 12 bases in the middle. Here the CDR3 DNA reads TGTGCCAGCAGTTACGGGCGCAATAGTCCCCAGCATTTT. It codes for CASSYGRNSPQHF.

The chain links TRBV5-1 to TRBJ2-3; D is perhaps TRBD2 (6 bases). From germline, CDR1 is SGHRS and CDR2 YFSETQ. The CDR3 extends over 15 amino acids. V was shortened by 4 bases and J by 0 bases, with 12 bases between the two germline ends. The CDR3 loop reads CASSPGGTSTDTQYF. CDR3 nucleotide sequence: TGCGCCAGCAGCCCCGGAGGGACTAGCACAGATACGCAGTATTTT.

As DNA, the CDR3 is TGTGCCACCAGTGAGTCCGCTAGCGGGAGCAATGAGCAGTTCTTC. This codes for CATSESASGSNEQFF. The chain combines TRBV24-1 with TRBJ2-1; TRBD2 matches 10 bases. The CDR3 totals 15 residues. After removal of 4 bases from V and 6 bases from J, the junction contained 5 bases not matched to a gene. Germline V gene lookup returns CDR1 KGHDR and CDR2 SFDVKD.

The chain links TRBV5-4 to TRBJ2-1; TRBD2 agrees at 13 bases. The CDR3 has 16 residues. CDR1 SGHNT and CDR2 YYREEE come from the germline V gene (reference sequence). V was clipped by 4 bases and J by 7 bases; unmatched bases: 8. The CDR3 DNA is TGTGCCAGCAGCCGCACTAGCGGGGGGGGTGGGAATGAGCAGTTCTTC. Amino acid sequence: CASSRTSGGGGNEQFF.

This clone was detected only a few times. The CDR3 sequence: CASSLEVPGLAGVVYEQYF. The CDR3 coding sequence is TGTGCCAGCAGCTTAGAGGTCCCGGGACTAGCGGGAGTAGTCTACGAGCAGTACTTC. The V call is TRBV7-2, the J call TRBJ2-7; 14 bases are a match to TRBD2. The CDR3 is made up of 19 amino acids. Unmatched junction bases numbered 11, after V lost 1 base and J lost 3 bases. Per the germline V gene, CDR1 is SGHTA and CDR2 is FQGNSA.

J is TRBJ2-5 and V is TRBV19; D gene uncertain. V was clipped by 6 bases and J by 0 bases, with 5 bases between them. The CDR3 sequence is 12 residues long. Germline V CDR1 and CDR2: LNHDA, SQIVND (reference sequence). For the CDR3, the DNA is TGTGCCAGTAGCCTCAACCAAGAGACCCAGTACTTC. Its translation is CASSLNQETQYF. Supplemented by reference TRBV19 and TRBJ2-5, the full variable domain reads DGGITQSPKYLFRKEGQNVTLSCEQNLNHDAMYWYRQDPGQGLRLIYYSQIVNDFQKGDIAEGYSVSREKKESFPLTVTSAQKNPTAFYLCASSLNQETQYFGPGTRLLVL.

This rearrangement joins TRBV12-2 to TRBJ2-1; the table gives TRBD1 as D, unverified against the DNA. TRBV12-2 is a pseudogene. The CDR3 loop spans 15 amino acids. The CDR3 region is CASRFEDRGLNEQFF. The CDR3 nucleotides read TGTGCAAGTCGCTTCGAGGACAGGGGGCTGAATGAGCAGTTCTTC.

The V and J genes are TRBV27 and TRBJ1-4; no firm D call. This CDR3 contains 17 residues. The ends were cut back, 2 bases at V and 8 bases at J, with 21 bases in the middle. In germline, CDR1 is MNHEY, CDR2 SMNVEV (reference sequence). The CDR3 here is CASSLASHRVIPEKLFF. As DNA, the CDR3 is TGTGCCAGCAGTTTAGCCTCCCACAGAGTGATACCAGAAAAACTGTTTTTT.

The V call is TRBV27, the J call TRBJ2-1; the D gene is possibly TRBD1 (5 bases). The V gene's germline CDR1 is MNHEY and CDR2 SMNVEV (reference sequence). The V gene lost 2 bases and the J gene lost 0 bases, with 5 bases spanning the gap. This CDR3 comprises 14 residues. CDR3 sequence (DNA): TGTGCCAGCAGTTTACAGGGCTCCTACAATGAGCAGTTCTTC. Its protein is CASSLQGSYNEQFF.

V gene TRBV7-9 combines with J gene TRBJ2-5; 9 bases are shared with TRBD1. V lost 6 bases to trimming and J lost 5 bases; unmatched junction nucleotides: 1. Germline CDR1 and CDR2: SEHNR and FQNEAQ (reference sequence). The CDR3 loop spans 12 amino acids. The CDR3: CASRGQGETQYF. In nucleotides, the CDR3 is TGTGCCAGCAGAGGACAGGGGGAGACCCAGTACTTC.

V usage is TRBV7-2 and J usage is TRBJ1-3, with a tentative D call TRBD1 (6 bases). Germline CDR1 SGHTA, CDR2 FQGNSA. CDR3 length: 14 amino acids. Trimming shortened V by 4 bases and J by 0 bases, and 7 bases separated the two germline ends. The CDR3 DNA follows: TGTGCCAGCAGCTACAGGGACTCTGGAAACACCATATATTTT. Translation: CASSYRDSGNTIYF.

The V call is TRBV11-3, the J call TRBJ2-3; D is possibly TRBD1 (6 bases). Germline CDR1 and CDR2: SGHNT and YENEEA. CDR3 length equals 15 residues. V dropped 6 bases and J dropped 2 bases, with 15 bases sitting between them. Here the CDR3 reads CASSSTGLVTDTQYF. The CDR3 nucleotides read TGTGCCAGCAGTTCTACAGGGTTAGTCACAGATACGCAGTATTTT.

The chain recombines TRBV19 with TRBJ2-1; D gene uncertain. This CDR3 comprises 14 residues. The V end lost 3 bases, the J end lost 5 bases, and 11 bases lay between the germline ends. Germline V gives CDR1 LNHDA, CDR2 SQIVND (reference sequence). The CDR3 loop reads CASSIVLADNEQFF. The CDR3 DNA reads as TGTGCCAGTAGTATTGTTCTCGCGGACAATGAGCAGTTCTTC. The variable domain in full, completed from reference TRBV19 and TRBJ2-1, reads DGGITQSPKYLFRKEGQNVTLSCEQNLNHDAMYWYRQDPGQGLRLIYYSQIVNDFQKGDIAEGYSVSREKKESFPLTVTSAQKNPTAFYLCASSIVLADNEQFFGPGTRLTVL.

This rearrangement joins TRBV19 to TRBJ2-1, with D tentatively TRBD2 (7 bases). This CDR3 is built from 12 residues. V was clipped by 10 bases and J by 15 bases, with 22 bases between them. Germline lookup yields CDR1 LNHDA and CDR2 SQIVND (reference sequence). The CDR3 sequence: CATNGGAGVRFF. As DNA, the CDR3 is TGTGCCACCAATGGGGGCGCGGGAGTTCGGTTCTTC.

The chain is built from TRBV5-4 and TRBJ1-1, with 8 nucleotides matching TRBD1. CDR1 is SGHNT and CDR2 is YYREEE in the germline V gene (reference sequence). The V segment lost 0 bases and the J segment 4 bases; nucleotides outside the gene matches: 2. The CDR3 has 14 amino acids. This CDR3 reads CASSLDRGGTEAFF. CDR3 nucleotide sequence: TGTGCCAGCAGCTTGGACAGGGGGGGCACTGAAGCTTTCTTT.

CDR3 sequence (DNA): TGCGCCAGCAGCCAAGATCGTACGGGGGCAGCGACCCAGTACTTC. Its translation is CASSQDRTGAATQYF. This chain connects TRBV4-3 to TRBJ2-5, with D possibly being TRBD1 or TRBD2 (6 bases each). Deletions cut 0 bases from V and 7 bases from J, with 15 bases between. The germline gives CDR1 LGHNA, CDR2 YSLEER. CDR3 length: 15 amino acids.

A remark on this clone: Other DNA sequences within the sample encode an identical CDR3. The gene calls are TRBV19 and TRBJ2-7, with D maybe TRBD2 (5 bases). The CDR3 spans 13 residues. Trimming removed 1 base at V and 2 bases at J, with 6 bases between. The germline CDR1 and CDR2 sequences are LNHDA and SQIVND (reference sequence). DNA of the CDR3: TGTGCCAGTAGTATAGGGACTCCCTACGAGCAGTACTTC. Protein sequence: CASSIGTPYEQYF.

V gene TRBV5-1 combines with J gene TRBJ2-1; D is ambiguous. This CDR3 is built from 13 residues. Germline V gives CDR1 SGHRS, CDR2 YFSETQ. V was trimmed by 0 bases and J by 7 bases, leaving 8 bases between them. CDR3 coding DNA: TGCGCCAGCAGCTTGGCCAGCCTAAATGAGCAGTTCTTC. Protein product: CASSLASLNEQFF. The variable domain in full, with the rest retrieved from reference TRBV5-1 and TRBJ2-1, is KAGVTQTPRYLIKTRGQQVTLSCSPISGHRSVSWYQQTPGQGLQFLFEYFSETQRNKGNFPGRFSGRQFSNSRSEMNVSTLELGDSALYLCASSLASLNEQFFGPGTRLTVL.

The count of this clone is one. This rearrangement joins TRBV5-4 to TRBJ2-5; D is unresolved. Germline values: CDR1 SGHNT, CDR2 YYREEE (reference sequence). Trimming removed 4 bases from V and 2 bases from J, with 12 bases in between. This CDR3 comprises 14 residues. The DNA of the CDR3 is TGTGCCAGCAGCATTCGGGCCGATCAAGAGACCCAGTACTTC. Encoded protein: CASSIRADQETQYF.

The V and J genes are TRBV10-3 and TRBJ2-7, with D possibly being TRBD2 (6 bases). The V gene lost 0 bases and the J gene lost 0 bases, with 12 bases spanning the gap. Germline V gene data show CDR1 as ENHRY and CDR2 as SYGVKD. CDR3 size: 16 residues. CDR3 residues: CAISESRRDLSYEQYF. CDR3 sequence (DNA): TGTGCCATCAGTGAGTCGAGGCGGGACCTCTCCTACGAGCAGTACTTC.

The chain couples TRBV10-2 to TRBJ2-7; 9 nucleotides agree with TRBD1. This CDR3 spans 16 amino acids. CDR1 WSHSY and CDR2 SAAADI come from the germline V gene. The V gene end was trimmed by 2 bases and the J gene end by 2 bases; junction bases not matched to a gene: 7. CDR3 loop: CASSEGTGRPPYEQYF. The CDR3 DNA sequence: TGCGCCAGCAGTGAGGGGACAGGGCGCCCCCCCTACGAGCAGTACTTC.

CDR3 nucleotide sequence: TGTGCCAGCAGCTTAGGAGGGGACTCCTACAATGAGCAGTTCTTC. This codes for CASSLGGDSYNEQFF. The chain carries TRBV7-8 and TRBJ2-1; D may correspond to TRBD1 or TRBD2 (5 bases each). CDR1 is SGHVS, CDR2 FQNEAQ, per germline. Between the trimmed V and J ends, which lost 1 base and 0 bases, there was a span of 7 bases. The CDR3 is made up of 15 amino acids.

The rearrangement uses TRBV19 and TRBJ2-2; 10 bases line up with TRBD2. This CDR3 comprises 17 residues. With V trimmed by 10 bases and J by 1 base, 12 bases remained unmatched. The germline CDR1 and CDR2 sequences are LNHDA and SQIVND (reference sequence). CDR3 loop: CATGTSAYNLNTGELFF. The CDR3 DNA reads as TGTGCCACCGGGACTAGCGCTTATAACCTGAACACCGGGGAGCTGTTTTTT.